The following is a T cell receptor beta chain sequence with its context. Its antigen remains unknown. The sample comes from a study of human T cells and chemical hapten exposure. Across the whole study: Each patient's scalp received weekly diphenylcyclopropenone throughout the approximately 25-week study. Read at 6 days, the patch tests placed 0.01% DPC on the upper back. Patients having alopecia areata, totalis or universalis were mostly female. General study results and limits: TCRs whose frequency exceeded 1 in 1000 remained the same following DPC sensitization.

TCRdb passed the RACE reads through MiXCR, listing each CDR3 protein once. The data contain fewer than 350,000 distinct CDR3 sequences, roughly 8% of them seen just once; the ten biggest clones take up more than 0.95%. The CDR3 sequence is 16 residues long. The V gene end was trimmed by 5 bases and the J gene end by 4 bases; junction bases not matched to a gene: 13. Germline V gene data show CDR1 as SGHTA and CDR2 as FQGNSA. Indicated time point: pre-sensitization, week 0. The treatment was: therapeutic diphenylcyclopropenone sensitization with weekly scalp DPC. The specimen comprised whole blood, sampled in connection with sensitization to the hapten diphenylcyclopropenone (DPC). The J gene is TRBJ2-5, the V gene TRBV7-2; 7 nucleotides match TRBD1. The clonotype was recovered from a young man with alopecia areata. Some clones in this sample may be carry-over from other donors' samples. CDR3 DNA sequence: TGTGCCAGCAGCGTCGCCGCCAGGCCAGGGGGAGAGACCCAGTACTTC. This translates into CASSVAARPGGETQYF.